This T cell receptor gamma chain was sequenced in a study of Vδ1+ human thymocytes. Study-wide points: Thymic TRG and TRD repertoires appeared highly polyclonal, with Gaussian CDR3 length distributions.

Extracted RNA was reverse transcribed into cDNA. Pooled V-gene forward primers with one constant-region reverse primer generated the CDR3 amplicons by multiplex PCR. TCRdb re-called clones from the multiplex PCR reads via CATT. The sample has about 23,000 gamma-chain clones, approximately 13% seen once. This CDR3 contains 13 residues. Germline V CDR1 and CDR2: VENAVY, YDSYNSRV. Unmatched junction bases numbered 2, after V lost 6 bases and J lost 1 base. In this sample, this clone turned up a few times. Its antigen is still unknown. A much larger clone sits a single nucleotide away, making a read error possible.

The clonotype comes from a child under three years old who had congenital heart surgery. The sequenced sample was Vdelta1+ gamma-delta thymocytes from the thymus. Subset given: FACS-sorted CD3+ TCRalphabeta- TCRVdelta1+ TCRVdelta2- thymocytes. This chain uses TRGV8 with TRGJP1. CDR3 nucleotides: TGTGCCACCTGGACTACCACTGGTTGGTTCAAGATATTT. This codes for CATWTTTGWFKIF.